This T cell receptor beta chain was captured in a study of blood T cell repertoires in COVID-19. Study overall: The samples span acute and convalescent COVID-19 from the United States, Italy and Spain.

The CDR3 covers 12 residues. CDR1 is SGHTA, CDR2 FQGNSA, per germline. Trimming took 5 bases from V and 10 from J, leaving 11 bases between them. Libraries were prepared by immunoSEQ multiplex PCR; TCRdb keeps only in-frame clonotypes and omits some of them. The sample has around 91,000 clones, 79% seen once. This chain connects TRBV7-2 to TRBJ1-4; D call uncertain. The sequence derives from a woman of 80 years or more with active or convalescent COVID-19. Sequenced input: peripheral blood. DNA for the CDR3: TGTGCCAGCAGCGGCGGTCTGGGAAAACTGTTTTTT. Its translation is CASSGGLGKLFF.